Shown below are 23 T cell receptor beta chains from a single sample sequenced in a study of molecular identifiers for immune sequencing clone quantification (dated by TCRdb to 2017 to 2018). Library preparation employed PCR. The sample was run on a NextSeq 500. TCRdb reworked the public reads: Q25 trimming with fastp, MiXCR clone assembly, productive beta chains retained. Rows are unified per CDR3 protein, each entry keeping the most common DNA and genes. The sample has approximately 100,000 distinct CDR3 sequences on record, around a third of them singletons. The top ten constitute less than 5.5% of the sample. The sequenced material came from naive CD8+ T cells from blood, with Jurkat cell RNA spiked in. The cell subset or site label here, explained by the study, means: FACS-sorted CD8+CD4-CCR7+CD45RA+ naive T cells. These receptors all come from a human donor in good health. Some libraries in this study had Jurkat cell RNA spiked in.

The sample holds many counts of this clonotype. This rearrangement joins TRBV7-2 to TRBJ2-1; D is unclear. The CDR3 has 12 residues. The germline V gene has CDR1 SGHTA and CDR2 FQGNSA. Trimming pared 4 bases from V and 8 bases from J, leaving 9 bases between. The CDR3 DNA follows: TGTGCCAGCAGCTCGCCTTACTATGAGCAGTTCTTC. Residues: CASSSPYYEQFF.

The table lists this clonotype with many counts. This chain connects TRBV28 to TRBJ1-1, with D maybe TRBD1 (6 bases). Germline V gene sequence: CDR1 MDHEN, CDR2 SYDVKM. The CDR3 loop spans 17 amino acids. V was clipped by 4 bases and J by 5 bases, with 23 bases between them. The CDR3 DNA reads TGTGCCAGCAGTTACAACACCGGGGGGCACACGGGGACTGAAGCTTTCTTT. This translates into CASSYNTGGHTGTEAFF.

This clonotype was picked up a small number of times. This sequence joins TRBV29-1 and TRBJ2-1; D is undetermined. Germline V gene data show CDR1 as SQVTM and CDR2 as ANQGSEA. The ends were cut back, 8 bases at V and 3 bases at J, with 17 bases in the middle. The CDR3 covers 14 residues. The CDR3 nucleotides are TGCAGCTCCTCGGATCGAGAATTCTACAATGAGCAGTTCTTC. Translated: CSSSDREFYNEQFF.

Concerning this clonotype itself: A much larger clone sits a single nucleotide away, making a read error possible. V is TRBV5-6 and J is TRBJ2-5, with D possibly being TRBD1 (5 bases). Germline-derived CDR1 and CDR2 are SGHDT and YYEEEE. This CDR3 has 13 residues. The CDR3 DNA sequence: TGTGCCAGCAGCCCCGACAGACAAGAGACCCTGTACTTC. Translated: CASSPDRQETLYF.

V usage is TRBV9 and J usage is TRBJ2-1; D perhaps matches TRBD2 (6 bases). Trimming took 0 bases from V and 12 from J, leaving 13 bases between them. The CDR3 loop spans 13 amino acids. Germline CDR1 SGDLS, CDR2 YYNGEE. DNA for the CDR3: TGTGCCAGCAGCGTAGGCCTAGCGAGCGTGCAGTTCTTC. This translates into CASSVGLASVQFF. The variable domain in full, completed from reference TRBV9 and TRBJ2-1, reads DSGVTQTPKHLITATGQRVTLRCSPRSGDLSVYWYQQSLDQGLQFLIQYYNGEERAKGNILERFSAQQFPDLHSELNLSSLELGDSALYFCASSVGLASVQFFGPGTRLTVL.

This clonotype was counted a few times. The CDR3 loop is CASRPRQARNTIYF. The CDR3 nucleotides read TGTGCCAGCAGGCCTCGACAGGCACGAAACACCATATATTTT. The chain combines TRBV12-3 or TRBV12-4 with TRBJ1-3; tentatively, D is TRBD1 (6 bases). V lost 6 bases, J lost 5 bases, and 14 bases lay in between. The CDR3 length is 14 residues.

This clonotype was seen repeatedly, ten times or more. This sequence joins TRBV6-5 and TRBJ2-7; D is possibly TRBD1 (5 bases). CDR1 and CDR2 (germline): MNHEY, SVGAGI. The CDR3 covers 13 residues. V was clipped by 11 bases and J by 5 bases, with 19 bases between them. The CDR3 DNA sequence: TGTGCCGTGAGCCCAGTACTCAGGGACGAGCAGTACTTC. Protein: CAVSPVLRDEQYF.

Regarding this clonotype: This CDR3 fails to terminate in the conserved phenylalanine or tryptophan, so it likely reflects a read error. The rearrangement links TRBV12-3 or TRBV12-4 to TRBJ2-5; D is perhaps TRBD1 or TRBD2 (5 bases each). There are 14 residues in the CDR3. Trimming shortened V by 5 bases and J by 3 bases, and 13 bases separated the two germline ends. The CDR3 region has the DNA TGTGCCAGCAGTCCCGGGATGGGGGAAGAGACCCAGTACATC. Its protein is CASSPGMGEETQYI.

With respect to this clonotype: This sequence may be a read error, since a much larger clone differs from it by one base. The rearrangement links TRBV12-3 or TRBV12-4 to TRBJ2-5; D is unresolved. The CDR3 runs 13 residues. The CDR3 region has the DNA TGTGCCAGCAGCTCTGACTCGGATGAGAACCAGTACTTC. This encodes CASSSDSDENQYF.

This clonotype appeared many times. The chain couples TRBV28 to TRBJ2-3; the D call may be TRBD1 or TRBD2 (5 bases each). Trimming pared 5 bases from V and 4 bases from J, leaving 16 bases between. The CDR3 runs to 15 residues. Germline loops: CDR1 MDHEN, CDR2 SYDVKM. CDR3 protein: CASSVTRLGADTQYF. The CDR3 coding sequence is TGTGCCAGCAGTGTTACCCGACTGGGGGCAGATACGCAGTATTTT.

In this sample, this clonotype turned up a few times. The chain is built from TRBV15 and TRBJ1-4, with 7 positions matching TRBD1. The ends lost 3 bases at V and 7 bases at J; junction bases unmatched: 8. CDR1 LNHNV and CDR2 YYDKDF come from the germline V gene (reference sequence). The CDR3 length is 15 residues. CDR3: CATSRGGGAREKLFF. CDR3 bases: TGTGCCACCAGCAGGGGAGGGGGCGCCCGTGAAAAACTGTTTTTT.

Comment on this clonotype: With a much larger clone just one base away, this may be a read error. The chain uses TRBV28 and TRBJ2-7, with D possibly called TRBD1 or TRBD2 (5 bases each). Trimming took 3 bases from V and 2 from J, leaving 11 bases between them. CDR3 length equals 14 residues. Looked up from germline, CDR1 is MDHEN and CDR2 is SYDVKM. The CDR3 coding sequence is TGTGCCAGCAGTTTTGGGGGACCCGCCTACGAGCAGTACTTC. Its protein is CASSFGGPAYEQYF.

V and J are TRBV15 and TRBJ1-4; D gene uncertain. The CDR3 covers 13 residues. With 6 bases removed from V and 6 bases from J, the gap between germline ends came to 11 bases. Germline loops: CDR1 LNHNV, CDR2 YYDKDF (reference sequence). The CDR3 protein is CATSRRLDEKLFF. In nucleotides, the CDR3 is TGTGCCACCAGTCGGCGCCTTGATGAAAAACTGTTTTTT.

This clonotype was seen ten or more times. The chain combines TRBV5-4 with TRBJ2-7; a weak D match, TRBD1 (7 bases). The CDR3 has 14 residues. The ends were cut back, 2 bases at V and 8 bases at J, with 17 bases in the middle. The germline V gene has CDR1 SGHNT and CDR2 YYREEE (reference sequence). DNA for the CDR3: TGTGCCAGCAGCTTATGGGCAGGGGGGCATCAGCAGTACTTC. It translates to CASSLWAGGHQQYF.

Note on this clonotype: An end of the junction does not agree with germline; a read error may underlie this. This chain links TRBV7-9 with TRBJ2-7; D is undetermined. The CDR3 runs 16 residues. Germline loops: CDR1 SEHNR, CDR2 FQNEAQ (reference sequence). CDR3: CASSLVPPAAFYEHYF. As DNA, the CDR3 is TGTGCCAGCAGCTTAGTCCCACCGGCAGCATTCTACGAGCACTACTTC. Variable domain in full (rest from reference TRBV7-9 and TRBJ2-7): DTGVSQNPRHKITKRGQNVTFRCDPISEHNRLYWYRQTLGQGPEFLTYFQNEAQLEKSRLLSDRFSAERPKGSFSTLEIQRTEQGDSAMYLCASSLVPPAAFYEHYFGPGTRLTVT.

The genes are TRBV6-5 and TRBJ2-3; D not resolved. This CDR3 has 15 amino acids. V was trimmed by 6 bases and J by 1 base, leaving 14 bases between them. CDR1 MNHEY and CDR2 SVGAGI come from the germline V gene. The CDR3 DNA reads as TGTGCCAGCAGCCCTAGATGGGCAGGCACAGATACGCAGTATTTT. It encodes CASSPRWAGTDTQYF.

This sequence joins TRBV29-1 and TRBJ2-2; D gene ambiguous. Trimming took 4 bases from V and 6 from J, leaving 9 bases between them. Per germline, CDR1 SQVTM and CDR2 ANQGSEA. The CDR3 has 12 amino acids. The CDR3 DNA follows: TGCAGCGTTGTAGGGCCTGCCGGGGAGCTGTTTTTT. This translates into CSVVGPAGELFF.

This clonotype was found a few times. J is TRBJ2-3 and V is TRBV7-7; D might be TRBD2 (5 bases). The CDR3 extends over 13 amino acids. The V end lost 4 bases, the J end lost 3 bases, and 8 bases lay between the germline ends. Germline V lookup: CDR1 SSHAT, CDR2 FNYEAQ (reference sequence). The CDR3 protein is CASSSTTTDTQYF. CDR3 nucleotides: TGTGCCAGCAGCTCGACTACGACAGATACGCAGTATTTT.

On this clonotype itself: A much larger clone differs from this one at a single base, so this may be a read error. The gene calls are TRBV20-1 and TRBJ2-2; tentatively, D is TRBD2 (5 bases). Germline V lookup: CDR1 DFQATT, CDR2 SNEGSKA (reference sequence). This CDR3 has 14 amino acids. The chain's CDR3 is CRANDYQNTGELFF. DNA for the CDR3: TGCAGAGCCAATGACTATCAGAACACCGGGGAGCTGTTTTTT.

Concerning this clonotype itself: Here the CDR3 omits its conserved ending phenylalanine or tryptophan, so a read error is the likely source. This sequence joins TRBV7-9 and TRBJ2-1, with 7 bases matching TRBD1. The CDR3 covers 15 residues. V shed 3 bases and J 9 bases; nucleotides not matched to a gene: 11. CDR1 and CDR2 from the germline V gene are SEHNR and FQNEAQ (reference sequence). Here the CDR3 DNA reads TGTGCCAGCAGCTTGGTAGAAGGGGGCGACGGTGAGCAGTTCATC. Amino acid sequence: CASSLVEGGDGEQFI.

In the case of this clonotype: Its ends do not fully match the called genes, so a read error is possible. CDR3 DNA: TGTGCCAGCAGTTTATTTCTAGCGGGGTACAATGTGCAGTTCTTC. Translation: CASSLFLAGYNVQFF. The chain carries TRBV27 and TRBJ2-1; 9 bases are a match to TRBD2. The CDR3 sequence is 15 residues long. The V gene's germline CDR1 is MNHEY and CDR2 SMNVEV (reference sequence).

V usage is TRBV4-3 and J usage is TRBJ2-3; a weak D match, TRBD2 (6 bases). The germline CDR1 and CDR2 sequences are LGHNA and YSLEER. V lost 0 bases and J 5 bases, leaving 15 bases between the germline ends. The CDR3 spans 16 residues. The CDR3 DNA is TGCGCCAGCAGCCAAGATATTGGAGGGAATGGAGATACGCAGTATTTT. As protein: CASSQDIGGNGDTQYF.

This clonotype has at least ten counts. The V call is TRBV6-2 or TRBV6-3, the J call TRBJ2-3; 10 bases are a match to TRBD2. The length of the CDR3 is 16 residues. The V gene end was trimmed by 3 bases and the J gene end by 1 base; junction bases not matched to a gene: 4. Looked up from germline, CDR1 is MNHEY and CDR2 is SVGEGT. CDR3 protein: CASSYTGTSGTDTQYF. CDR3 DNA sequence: TGTGCCAGCAGTTATACCGGGACTAGCGGCACAGATACGCAGTATTTT.